Below are 3 T cell receptor beta chains sequenced from a single sample in a study of T-cell memory formation after mild COVID-19. MiXCR, applied by TCRdb to the 5' RACE reads, yields one record per CDR3 protein. The table lists about 360,000 distinct CDR3 sequences, about an eighth of them singletons, with about 20% in the top ten. The sample taken for sequencing was PBMCs or a T cell subset sorted from them (not recorded which). Receptors originate from a man between 18 and 29 years old who had mild COVID-19 (a few samples of this study predate the infection). Cell type and time point are not known.

This clonotype was detected only a few times. The chain is built from TRBV19 and TRBJ2-1, with unresolved D. The CDR3 covers 15 residues. Trimming left V 5 bases short and J 4 bases short, with 15 bases between. Germline CDR1 and CDR2: LNHDA and SQIVND (reference sequence). The CDR3 DNA sequence: TGTGCCAGTAGTCCCTCGCTGTCGGTTTACAATGAGCAGTTCTTC. Translated, it gives CASSPSLSVYNEQFF.

This clonotype was picked up a small number of times. J is TRBJ2-7 and V is TRBV5-1; D is undetermined. The CDR3 covers 14 residues. Per germline, CDR1 SGHRS and CDR2 YFSETQ. V was trimmed by 0 bases and J by 5 bases, leaving 12 bases between them. Written as DNA, the CDR3 is TGCGCCAGCAGCTTGGGGCAGCCTCTCGACGAGCAGTACGTC. Its translation is CASSLGQPLDEQYV.

This sequence joins TRBV6-5 and TRBJ1-3; D perhaps matches TRBD1 (6 bases). The CDR3 sequence is 15 residues long. Deletions cut 6 bases from V and 0 bases from J, with 12 bases between. Per germline, CDR1 MNHEY and CDR2 SVGAGI. The CDR3 nucleotides are TGTGCCAGCAGACCTACAGGGATCTCTGGAAACACCATATATTTT. This sequence encodes CASRPTGISGNTIYF.